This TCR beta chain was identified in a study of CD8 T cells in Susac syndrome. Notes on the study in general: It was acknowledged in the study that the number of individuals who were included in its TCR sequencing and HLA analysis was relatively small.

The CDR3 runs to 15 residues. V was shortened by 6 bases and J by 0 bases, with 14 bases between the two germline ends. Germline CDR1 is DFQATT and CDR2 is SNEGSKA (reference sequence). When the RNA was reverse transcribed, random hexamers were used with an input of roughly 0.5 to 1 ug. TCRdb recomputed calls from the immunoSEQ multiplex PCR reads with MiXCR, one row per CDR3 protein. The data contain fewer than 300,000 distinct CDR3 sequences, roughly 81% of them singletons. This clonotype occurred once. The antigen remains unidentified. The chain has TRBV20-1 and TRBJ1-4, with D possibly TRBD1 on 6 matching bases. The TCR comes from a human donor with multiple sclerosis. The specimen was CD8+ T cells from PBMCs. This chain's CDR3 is CSAKGGDPTNEKLFF. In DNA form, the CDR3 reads TGCAGTGCAAAGGGGGGAGACCCAACTAATGAAAAACTGTTTTTT.